The clone carrying this T cell receptor (beta chain) was counted a few times. The data were taken from a study of patients and donors after allogeneic stem cell transplantation. TCRdb processed the RT-PCR reads anew with MiXCR; each CDR3 protein has one entry. The sample holds approximately 200,000 distinct CDR3 sequences; 14% are singletons and the top ten take roughly 12%. Sequencing used blood, either unsorted or a sorted T cell fraction (not recorded which). This TCR derives from a human donor who was either an allogeneic HSCT recipient or a stem cell or donor lymphocyte infusion donor (not recorded which). It is not recorded whose cells these are; they may come from a transplant donor.

The CDR3 sequence: CASSPGTYSYEQYF. The CDR3 coding sequence is TGTGCCAGCAGCCCCGGGACCTACTCCTACGAGCAGTACTTC. The rearrangement links TRBV6-1 to TRBJ2-7; TRBD1 or TRBD2 may be the D gene (5 bases each). Germline-derived CDR1 and CDR2 are MNHNS and SASEGT. The length of the CDR3 is 14 residues. The V end was cut by 6 bases, the J end by 0 bases, with 12 bases between.